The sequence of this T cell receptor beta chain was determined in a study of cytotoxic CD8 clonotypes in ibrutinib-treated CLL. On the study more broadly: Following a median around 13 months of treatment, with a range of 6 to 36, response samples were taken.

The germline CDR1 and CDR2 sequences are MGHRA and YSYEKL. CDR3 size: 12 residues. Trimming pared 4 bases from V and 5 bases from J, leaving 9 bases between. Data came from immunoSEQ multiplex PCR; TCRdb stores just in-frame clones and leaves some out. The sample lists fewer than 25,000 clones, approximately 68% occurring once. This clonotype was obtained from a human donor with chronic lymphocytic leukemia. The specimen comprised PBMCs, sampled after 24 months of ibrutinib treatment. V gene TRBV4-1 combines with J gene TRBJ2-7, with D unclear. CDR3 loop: CASSREPHEQYF. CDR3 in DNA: TGCGCCAGCAGCCGAGAGCCCCACGAGCAGTACTTC.